The 17 T cell receptor beta chains below all came from one sample that was sequenced in a study of blood T cell repertoires in COVID-19. Only in-frame clones appear in the TCRdb table, and some are missing; sequencing was by immunoSEQ multiplex PCR. This sample carries about 400,000 clones, approximately 88% of them seen once, and the ten largest clones take approximately 2%. Specimen: PBMCs or T cells enriched from blood (not recorded which). Receptors were obtained from a woman aged 40-49 years with acute COVID-19.

This sequence joins TRBV2 and TRBJ1-6, with unresolved D. In germline, CDR1 is SNHLY, CDR2 FYNNEI. The ends were cut back, 4 bases at V and 13 bases at J, with 11 bases in the middle. The CDR3 sequence is 12 residues long. CDR3 protein: CASSGEVPPLHF. In nucleotides, the CDR3 is TGTGCCAGCAGTGGGGAGGTTCCTCCCCTCCACTTT.

This chain joins TRBV6-5 and TRBJ1-2; D is undetermined. Germline V gene sequence: CDR1 MNHEY, CDR2 SVGAGI. This CDR3 is 15 amino acids long. V was cut by 6 bases and J by 0 bases, with 14 bases left in between. The CDR3 loop reads CASSLRAGTNYGYTF. CDR3 DNA: TGTGCCAGCAGCCTCCGGGCGGGGACTAACTATGGCTACACCTTC.

The rearrangement joins TRBV2 to TRBJ2-7; TRBD1 is a possible D gene (5 bases). With 4 bases removed from V and 5 bases from J, the gap between germline ends came to 12 bases. The CDR3 contains 13 residues. Germline loops: CDR1 SNHLY, CDR2 FYNNEI. This CDR3 reads CASSVRQGHEQYF. The CDR3 coding sequence is TGTGCCAGCAGTGTTCGGCAGGGCCACGAGCAGTACTTC.

The chain couples TRBV5-4 to TRBJ1-2; 7 nucleotides match TRBD1. Per the germline V gene, CDR1 is SGHNT and CDR2 is YYREEE (reference sequence). The CDR3 runs 13 residues. Trimming cost V 6 bases and J 6 bases; bases outside gene matches: 8. The CDR3 reads CASTLRTGDGYTF. CDR3 nucleotide sequence: TGTGCCAGCACCCTAAGGACAGGAGATGGCTACACCTTC.

V and J are TRBV6-5 and TRBJ2-2; D call uncertain. Trimming pared 0 bases from V and 3 bases from J, leaving 8 bases between. The CDR3 extends over 15 amino acids. Germline V gene lookup returns CDR1 MNHEY and CDR2 SVGAGI. The DNA for the CDR3 is TGTGCCAGCAGTTACTCTCCCGGGTACACCGGGGAGCTGTTTTTT. Amino acids: CASSYSPGYTGELFF.

The rearrangement uses TRBV5-1 and TRBJ1-4, with 12 bases fitting TRBD1. The CDR3 contains 14 residues. Germline V gives CDR1 SGHRS, CDR2 YFSETQ. The V gene end was trimmed by 5 bases and the J gene end by 8 bases; junction bases not matched to a gene: 4. The CDR3 DNA follows: TGCGCCAGCAGTGCCGGGACAGGGGGCGAAAAACTGTTTTTT. Protein product: CASSAGTGGEKLFF.

This clone was found a few times. This chain connects TRBV19 to TRBJ1-5, with 9 bases identical to TRBD1. From germline, CDR1 is LNHDA and CDR2 SQIVND (reference sequence). V was clipped by 5 bases and J by 2 bases; unmatched bases: 4. There are 15 residues in the CDR3. CDR3 DNA sequence: TGTGCCAGTAGTTTACAGGGGGCGGGCAATCAGCCCCAGCATTTT. Protein: CASSLQGAGNQPQHF.

The chain recombines TRBV4-1 with TRBJ1-5; D uncertain. From germline, CDR1 is MGHRA and CDR2 YSYEKL. The CDR3 has 16 amino acids. With 1 base removed from V and 2 bases from J, the gap between germline ends came to 12 bases. The CDR3 DNA sequence: TGCGCCAGCAGCCAAGTGACGGGAAGGGGCAATCAGCCCCAGCATTTT. Translated: CASSQVTGRGNQPQHF.

The chain employs TRBV4-2 and TRBJ1-2; TRBD1 matches at 7 bases. Losses at the gene ends were 0 bases for V and 3 bases for J; bases not matched to a gene: 4. In germline, CDR1 is LGHNA, CDR2 YNFKEQ. The CDR3 is 15 amino acids. The CDR3 here is CASSQDDRDDYGYTF. CDR3 in DNA: TGTGCCAGCAGCCAAGACGACAGGGACGACTATGGCTACACCTTC.

The V gene is TRBV18, the J gene TRBJ2-6; 9 nucleotides align to TRBD1. Germline CDR1 and CDR2: KGHSH and LQKENI. CDR3 size: 16 residues. The V and J ends lost 6 bases and 0 bases, in that order; junction bases with no gene match: 3. The CDR3 nucleotides are TGTGCCAGCTCCCGGACAGGGGACTCTGGGGCCAACGTCCTGACTTTC. It translates to CASSRTGDSGANVLTF.

The chain carries TRBV10-3 and TRBJ1-2; perhaps TRBD1 as D (5 bases). V gave up 8 bases and J gave up 4 bases, with 20 bases separating them. The CDR3 contains 15 residues. Per germline, CDR1 ENHRY and CDR2 SYGVKD. CDR3 sequence: CAIPKISLGGYGYTF. As DNA, the CDR3 is TGTGCCATCCCTAAGATATCTCTGGGGGGCTATGGCTACACCTTC.

The CDR3 protein is CASSTRSGTTDTQYF. The CDR3 DNA reads TGTGCCAGCAGCACGCGGTCCGGGACAACAGATACGCAGTATTTT. V usage is TRBV5-5 and J usage is TRBJ2-3; a weak D match, TRBD1 (6 bases). V was pared by 4 bases and J by 3 bases, with 15 bases between. The CDR3 runs to 15 residues. Germline V gene lookup returns CDR1 SGHKS and CDR2 YYEKEE (reference sequence).

This clone was counted once. The genes are TRBV5-1 and TRBJ2-3, with TRBD2 as a possible D gene (5 bases). This CDR3 has 14 amino acids. From germline, CDR1 is SGHRS and CDR2 YFSETQ. V dropped 1 base and J dropped 6 bases, with 12 bases sitting between them. CDR3 nucleotides: TGCGCCAGCAGCTTGCAGGTTGGGGAGGATACGCAGTATTTT. Translated, it gives CASSLQVGEDTQYF.

This rearrangement joins TRBV5-1 to TRBJ1-2; tentative D call: TRBD1 (6 bases). Trimming took off 4 bases at V and 3 bases at J, with 10 bases between the two ends. The CDR3 consists of 13 residues. Germline assignment: CDR1 SGHRS and CDR2 YFSETQ. CDR3 in amino acids: CASSEGVDYGYTF. The CDR3 nucleotides are TGCGCCAGCAGCGAGGGGGTTGACTATGGCTACACCTTC. The variable domain in full, completed from reference TRBV5-1 and TRBJ1-2, reads KAGVTQTPRYLIKTRGQQVTLSCSPISGHRSVSWYQQTPGQGLQFLFEYFSETQRNKGNFPGRFSGRQFSNSRSEMNVSTLELGDSALYLCASSEGVDYGYTFGSGTRLTVV.

Concerning this clone: The sample contains more than one DNA sequence encoding this CDR3. This chain uses TRBV20-1 with TRBJ1-1; 7 bases align to TRBD1. Germline assignment: CDR1 DFQATT and CDR2 SNEGSKA (reference sequence). J was trimmed by 3 bases and V by 6 bases; bases with no gene match: 1. The CDR3 loop spans 11 amino acids. The CDR3 spells CSARGDTEAFF. CDR3 DNA sequence: TGCAGTGCCAGGGGGGACACTGAAGCTTTCTTT.

This clone was counted a single time. The chain recombines TRBV12-5 with TRBJ1-1; maybe TRBD1 (5 bases). V lost 3 bases and J 1 base, leaving 9 bases between the germline ends. This CDR3 region has 14 residues. The germline gives CDR1 LGHNT, CDR2 FRNRAP. The CDR3 DNA follows: TGTGCTAGTGGTTTATCGACAGCGAACACTGAAGCTTTCTTT. Its translation is CASGLSTANTEAFF.

The chain uses TRBV27 and TRBJ2-7; weak D call: TRBD1 (5 bases). This CDR3 spans 11 amino acids. Trimming removed 7 bases at V and 5 bases at J, with 9 bases between. The germline V gene has CDR1 MNHEY and CDR2 SMNVEV (reference sequence). The chain's CDR3 is CASIWGHEQYF. The CDR3 region has the DNA TGTGCCAGCATTTGGGGCCACGAGCAGTACTTC.